Sequencing of this T cell receptor (beta chain) was carried out in a study of CD8 T cells in ankylosing spondylitis. The study's findings and limits: As reported, disease-linked clones showed significant enrichment in matched ankylosing spondylitis synovial fluid. A subset of motif variants has previously been described in the synovial fluid and blood of reactive arthritis. Made up of eight highly homologous variants, a TCR beta motif appeared characteristic of ankylosing spondylitis blood.

Germline V gene data show CDR1 as DFQATT and CDR2 as SNEGSKA (reference sequence). Germline trimming cut 6 bases from V and 3 bases from J; bases unmatched to any gene: 10. The CDR3 consists of 15 residues. TCRdb reprocessed the 5' RACE reads via MiXCR and lists one record per CDR3 protein. Of 250,000 or so distinct CDR3 sequences listed, 15% to 20% were seen once; the top ten hold under 40%. The table lists this clonotype with a few counts. Its antigen is not identified. The clonotype comes from a male donor with ankylosing spondylitis or in good health (not recorded which). This chain joins TRBV20-1 and TRBJ2-5; 10 bases map to TRBD2. The sequencing input was blood, either unsorted or a sorted T cell fraction (not recorded which). The CDR3 here is CSAYDTSGVEETQYF. The DNA of the CDR3 is TGCAGTGCATACGATACTAGCGGGGTTGAAGAGACCCAGTACTTC.